This is a list of T cell receptor beta chains from one sample in a study of radiotherapy plus CTLA-4 blockade in lung cancer. This table comes from immunoSEQ multiplex PCR, and its TCRdb copy is limited to in-frame clones, with some not included. The sample records 75,000 to 80,000 clones, approximately 86% being singletons. Specimen: peripheral blood, collected from a patient treated with radiotherapy plus ipilimumab. All receptors derive from a human donor with non-small cell lung cancer who had stable disease on radiotherapy plus ipilimumab. Both conserved end residues are part of each CDR3. The D gene is left open where the match is weak. The size of a clone is reported for some rows only, either as once, few or many, or as a class for expanded clones.

TRBJ2-3 | - | - | TRBV7-3 | CASSVRGMSTDTQYF | TGTGCCAGCAGCGTCAGGGGTATGAGTACAGATACGCAGTATTTT
TRBJ2-5 | - | TRBD1 | TRBV19 | CASSTGDRAIETQYF | TGTGCCAGTAGTACCGGGGACAGGGCCATAGAGACCCAGTACTTC
TRBJ2-3 | - | - | TRBV6-6 | CASSYGQGRTDTQYF | TGTGCCAGCAGTTACGGGCAGGGTCGCACAGATACGCAGTATTTT
TRBJ2-1 | - | TRBD1 | TRBV13 | CASSLDRTGDRAEQFF | TGTGCCAGCAGCTTAGATCGGACAGGGGACAGAGCTGAGCAGTTCTTC
TRBJ2-3 | - | TRBD2 | TRBV2 | CASSDPTSGATDTQYF | TGTGCCAGCAGTGACCCGACTAGCGGGGCGACAGATACGCAGTATTTT
TRBJ1-5 | once | TRBD1 | TRBV27 | CASSPSTGGPNQPQHF | TGTGCCAGCAGTCCATCGACAGGGGGCCCCAATCAGCCCCAGCATTTT
TRBJ2-1 | - | - | TRBV27 | CASSPPGSGEQFF | TGTGCCAGCAGTCCCCCGGGCAGCGGTGAGCAGTTCTTC
TRBJ2-7 | - | - | TRBV28 | CASSLSPGLGSGSYEQYF | TGTGCCAGCAGTTTATCCCCAGGGTTGGGCAGCGGCTCCTACGAGCAGTACTTC
TRBJ1-3 | few | - | TRBV5-4 | CASSPYSGNTIYF | TGTGCCAGCAGCCCTTACTCTGGAAACACCATATATTTT
TRBJ2-7 | - | - | TRBV15 | CATSREGGSQYF | TGTGCCACCAGCAGAGAAGGCGGATCACAGTACTTC
TRBJ1-2 | - | - | TRBV9 | CASSPDGVGGYTF | TGTGCCAGCAGCCCCGACGGGGTTGGTGGCTACACCTTC